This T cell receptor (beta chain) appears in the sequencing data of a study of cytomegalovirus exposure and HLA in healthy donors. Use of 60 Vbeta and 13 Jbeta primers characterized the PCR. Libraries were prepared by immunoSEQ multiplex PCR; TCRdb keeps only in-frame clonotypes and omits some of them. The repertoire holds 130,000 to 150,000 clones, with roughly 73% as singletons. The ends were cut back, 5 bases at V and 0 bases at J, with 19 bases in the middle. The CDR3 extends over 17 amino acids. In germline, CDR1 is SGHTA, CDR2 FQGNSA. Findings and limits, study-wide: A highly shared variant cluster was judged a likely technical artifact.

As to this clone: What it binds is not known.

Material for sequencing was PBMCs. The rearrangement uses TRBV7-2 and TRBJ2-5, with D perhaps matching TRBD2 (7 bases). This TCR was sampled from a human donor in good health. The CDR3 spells CASSPPGGGANQETQYF. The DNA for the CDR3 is TGTGCCAGCAGCCCCCCGGGGGGCGGGGCAAACCAAGAGACCCAGTACTTC.